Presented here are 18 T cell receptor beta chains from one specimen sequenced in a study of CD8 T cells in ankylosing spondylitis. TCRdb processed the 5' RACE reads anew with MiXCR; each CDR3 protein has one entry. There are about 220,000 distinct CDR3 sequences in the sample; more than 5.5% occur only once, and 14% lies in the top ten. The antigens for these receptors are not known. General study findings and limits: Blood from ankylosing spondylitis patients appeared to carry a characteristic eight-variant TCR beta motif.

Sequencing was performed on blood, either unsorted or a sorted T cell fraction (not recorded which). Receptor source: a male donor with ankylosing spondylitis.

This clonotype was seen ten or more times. The CDR3 loop is CSARGFFAGRFEQYF. In DNA, the CDR3 is TGCAGTGCTAGAGGGTTTTTCGCGGGGAGGTTCGAGCAGTACTTC. The V gene is TRBV20-1, the J gene TRBJ2-7, with a tentative D call TRBD2 (6 bases). CDR3 length: 15 amino acids. V was shortened by 1 base and J by 6 bases, with 19 bases between the two germline ends. The germline gives CDR1 DFQATT, CDR2 SNEGSKA (reference sequence).

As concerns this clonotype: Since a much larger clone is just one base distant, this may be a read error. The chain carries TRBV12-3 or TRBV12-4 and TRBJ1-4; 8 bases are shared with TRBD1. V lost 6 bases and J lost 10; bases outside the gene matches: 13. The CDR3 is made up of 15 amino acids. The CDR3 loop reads CASRPRTGLSGKLFF. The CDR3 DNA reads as TGTGCCAGCAGACCCCGGACAGGGTTAAGCGGAAAACTGTTTTTT.

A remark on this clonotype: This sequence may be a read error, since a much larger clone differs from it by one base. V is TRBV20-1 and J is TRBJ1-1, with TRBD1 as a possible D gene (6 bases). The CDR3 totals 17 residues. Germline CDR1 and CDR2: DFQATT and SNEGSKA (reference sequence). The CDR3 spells CCARVSPDSLLNTEAFF. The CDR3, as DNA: TGCTGTGCTAGAGTCAGTCCGGACAGCCTTTTGAACACTGAAGCTTTCTTT.

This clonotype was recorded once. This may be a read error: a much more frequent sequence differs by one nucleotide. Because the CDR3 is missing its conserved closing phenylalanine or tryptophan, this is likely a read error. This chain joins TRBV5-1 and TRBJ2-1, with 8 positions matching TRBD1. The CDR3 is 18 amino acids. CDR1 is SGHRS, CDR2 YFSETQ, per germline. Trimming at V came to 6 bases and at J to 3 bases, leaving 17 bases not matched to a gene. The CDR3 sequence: CASNRDRLRLGDYNEQFL. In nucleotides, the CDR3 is TGCGCCAGCAACCGGGACAGGTTAAGACTAGGGGACTACAATGAGCAGTTCCTC.

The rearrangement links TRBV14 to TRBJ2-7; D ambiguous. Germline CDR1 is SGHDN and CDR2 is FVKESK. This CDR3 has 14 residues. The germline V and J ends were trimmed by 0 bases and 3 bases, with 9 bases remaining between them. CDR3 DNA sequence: TGTGCCAGCAGCCAAGATCGACTGCACTACGAGCAGTACTTC. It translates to CASSQDRLHYEQYF.

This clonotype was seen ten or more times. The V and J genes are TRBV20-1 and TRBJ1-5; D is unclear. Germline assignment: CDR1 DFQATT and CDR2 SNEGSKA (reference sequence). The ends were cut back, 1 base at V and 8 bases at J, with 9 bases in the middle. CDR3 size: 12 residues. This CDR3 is CSARGQSEPQHF. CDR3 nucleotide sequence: TGCAGTGCTAGAGGGCAGTCGGAGCCCCAGCATTTT.

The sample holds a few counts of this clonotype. The CDR3 here is CASSRGRSQETQYF. The CDR3 DNA sequence: TGTGCCAGCAGCCGGGGACGGTCCCAAGAGACCCAGTACTTC. The rearrangement links TRBV7-9 to TRBJ2-5, with D perhaps assigned TRBD1 or TRBD2 (5 bases each). The CDR3 extends over 14 amino acids. Per the germline V gene, CDR1 is SEHNR and CDR2 is FQNEAQ (reference sequence). V was shortened by 5 bases and J by 1 base, with 11 bases between the two germline ends.

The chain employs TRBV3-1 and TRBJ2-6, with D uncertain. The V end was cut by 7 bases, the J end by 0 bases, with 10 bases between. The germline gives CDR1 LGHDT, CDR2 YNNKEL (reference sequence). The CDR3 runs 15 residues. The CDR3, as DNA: TGTGCCAGCACCCAGAAGGGCTCTGGGGCCAACGTCCTGACTTTC. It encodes CASTQKGSGANVLTF. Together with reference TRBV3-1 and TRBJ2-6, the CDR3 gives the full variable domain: DTAVSQTPKYLVTQMGNDKSIKCEQNLGHDTMYWYKQDSKKFLKIMFSYNNKELIINETVPNRFSPKSPDKAHLNLHINSLELGDSAVYFCASTQKGSGANVLTFGAGSRLTVL.

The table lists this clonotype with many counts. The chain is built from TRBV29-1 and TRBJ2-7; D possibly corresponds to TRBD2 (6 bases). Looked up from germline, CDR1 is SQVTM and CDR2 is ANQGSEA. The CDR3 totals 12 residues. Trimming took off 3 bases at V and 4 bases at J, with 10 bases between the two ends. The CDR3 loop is CSVEQGGYEQYF. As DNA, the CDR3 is TGCAGCGTTGAGCAGGGAGGATACGAGCAGTACTTC.

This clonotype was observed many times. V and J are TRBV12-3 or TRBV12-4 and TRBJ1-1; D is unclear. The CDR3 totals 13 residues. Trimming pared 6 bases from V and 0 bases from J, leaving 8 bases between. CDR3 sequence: CASSMGLNTEAFF. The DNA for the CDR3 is TGTGCCAGCAGCATGGGATTGAACACTGAAGCTTTCTTT.

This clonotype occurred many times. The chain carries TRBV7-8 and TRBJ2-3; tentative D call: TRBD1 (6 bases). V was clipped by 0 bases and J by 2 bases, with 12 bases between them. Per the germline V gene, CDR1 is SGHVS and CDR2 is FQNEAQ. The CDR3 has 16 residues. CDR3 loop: CASSLAGGPYTDTQYF. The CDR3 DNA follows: TGTGCCAGCAGCTTAGCAGGGGGACCTTACACAGATACGCAGTATTTT.

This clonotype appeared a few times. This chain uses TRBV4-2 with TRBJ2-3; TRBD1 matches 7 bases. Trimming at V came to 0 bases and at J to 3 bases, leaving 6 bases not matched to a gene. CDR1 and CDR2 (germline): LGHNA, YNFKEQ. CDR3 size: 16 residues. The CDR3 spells CASSQDPGQRTDTQYF. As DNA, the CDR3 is TGTGCCAGCAGCCAAGATCCGGGACAGAGAACAGATACGCAGTATTTT.

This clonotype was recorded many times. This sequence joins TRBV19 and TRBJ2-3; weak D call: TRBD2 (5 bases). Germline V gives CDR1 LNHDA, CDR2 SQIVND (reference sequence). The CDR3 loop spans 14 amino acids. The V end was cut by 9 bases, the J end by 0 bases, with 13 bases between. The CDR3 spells CASREGFSTDTQYF. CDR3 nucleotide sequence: TGTGCCAGCAGAGAGGGCTTCAGCACAGATACGCAGTATTTT.

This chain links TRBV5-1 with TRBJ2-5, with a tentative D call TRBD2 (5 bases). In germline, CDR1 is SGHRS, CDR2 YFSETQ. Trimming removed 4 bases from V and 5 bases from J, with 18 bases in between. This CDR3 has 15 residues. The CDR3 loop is CASSPNTGRRETQYF. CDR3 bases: TGCGCCAGCAGCCCCAATACTGGTAGGAGGGAGACCCAGTACTTC. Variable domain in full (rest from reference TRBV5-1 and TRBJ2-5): KAGVTQTPRYLIKTRGQQVTLSCSPISGHRSVSWYQQTPGQGLQFLFEYFSETQRNKGNFPGRFSGRQFSNSRSEMNVSTLELGDSALYLCASSPNTGRRETQYFGPGTRLLVL.

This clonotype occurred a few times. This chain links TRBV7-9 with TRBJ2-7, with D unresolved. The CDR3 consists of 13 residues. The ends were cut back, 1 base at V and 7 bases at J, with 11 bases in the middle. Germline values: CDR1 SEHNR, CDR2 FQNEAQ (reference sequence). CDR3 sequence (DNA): TGTGCCAGCAGCTTAGGAGGTGGCCCGGAGCAGTACTTC. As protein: CASSLGGGPEQYF.

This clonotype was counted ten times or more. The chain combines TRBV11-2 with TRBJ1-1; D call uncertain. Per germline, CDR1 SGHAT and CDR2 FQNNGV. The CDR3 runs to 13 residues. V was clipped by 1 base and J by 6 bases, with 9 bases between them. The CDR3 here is CASSLAWASEAFF. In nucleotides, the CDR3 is TGTGCCAGCAGCTTAGCATGGGCATCTGAAGCTTTCTTT.

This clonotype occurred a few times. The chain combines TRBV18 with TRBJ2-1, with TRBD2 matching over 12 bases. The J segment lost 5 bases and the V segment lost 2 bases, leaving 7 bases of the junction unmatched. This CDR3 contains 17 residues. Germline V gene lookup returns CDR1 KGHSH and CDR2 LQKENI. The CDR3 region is CASSPRTSGIINNEQFF. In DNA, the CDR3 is TGTGCCAGCTCACCAAGGACTAGCGGGATAATCAACAATGAGCAGTTCTTC.

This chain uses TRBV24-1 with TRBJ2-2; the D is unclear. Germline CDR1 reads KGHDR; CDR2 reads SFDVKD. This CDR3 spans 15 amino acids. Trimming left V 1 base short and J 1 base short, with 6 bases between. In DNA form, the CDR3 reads TGTGCCACCAGTGATTTACACAAGAACACCGGGGAGCTGTTTTTT. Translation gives CATSDLHKNTGELFF.